This T cell receptor (beta chain) was retrieved from a study of control samples from healthy donors and cancer patients. The ends were cut back, 7 bases at V and 1 base at J, with 8 bases in the middle. The CDR3 has 12 residues. Germline CDR1 and CDR2: SQVTM and ANQGSEA. Only in-frame clones appear in the TCRdb table, and some are missing; sequencing was by immunoSEQ multiplex PCR. The table includes roughly 370,000 clones, 75% to 95% detected once. The gene calls are TRBV29-1 and TRBJ2-1; D not resolved. This TCR came from a man aged 40-49 years with head and neck cancer. The specimen was PBMCs. The CDR3 sequence is CSGAGSYNEQFF. CDR3 DNA sequence: TGCAGCGGAGCCGGGTCCTACAATGAGCAGTTCTTC.